The table lists the clone carrying this T cell receptor beta chain with a few counts. No antigen is known for it. These data are taken from a study of cytomegalovirus exposure and HLA in healthy donors. Findings of the study overall: Immune exposure was documented only through CMV serostatus. HLA alleles showed associations with approximately 15,000 TCR beta sequences in a later analysis, at a 0.05 false discovery rate.

The V and J ends lost 4 bases and 7 bases, in that order; junction bases with no gene match: 15. CDR3 length equals 16 residues. Germline V gives CDR1 SGHNT, CDR2 YYREEE (reference sequence). The PCR employed 60 Vbeta primers together with 13 Jbeta primers. The table came from immunoSEQ multiplex PCR; TCRdb's copy has only in-frame clones and leaves some out. This table has some 160,000 clones, about 80% appearing once. The source is a man aged 45 to 65 in good health and CMV-seropositive. The specimen sequenced was PBMCs. The rearrangement joins TRBV5-4 to TRBJ1-1; 8 bases line up with TRBD1. Here the CDR3 DNA reads TGTGCCAGCAGCGCCTACTCCGGGACAGGATCCCATGAAGCTTTCTTT. Encoded protein: CASSAYSGTGSHEAFF.